This T cell receptor beta chain emerged from a study of blood T cell repertoires in COVID-19. V dropped 6 bases and J dropped 3 bases, with 18 bases sitting between them. The CDR3 has 16 amino acids. CDR1 KGHSH and CDR2 LQKENI come from the germline V gene. Enrolled through a virtual design, the participants were between 18 and 89 years of age and came from under 30 US areas. Data came from immunoSEQ multiplex PCR; TCRdb stores just in-frame clones and leaves some out. The data contain about 230,000 clones, roughly nine tenths of them singletons. The sequenced sample consisted of PBMCs or T cells enriched from blood (not recorded which). The rearrangement joins TRBV18 to TRBJ1-3; a possible D gene is TRBD1 (5 bases). The receptor was derived from a woman aged 50 to 60 in a cohort exposed to, infected with or recovered from COVID-19 (not recorded which). The CDR3 loop is CASSKTEATLGNTIYF. In DNA form, the CDR3 reads TGTGCCAGCTCGAAGACAGAAGCTACTCTTGGAAACACCATATATTTT.